These 7 T cell receptor beta chains were sequenced from one sample in a study of blood T cell repertoires in COVID-19. TCRdb's copy holds only in-frame clones and misses some; the assay was immunoSEQ multiplex PCR. The repertoire holds tens of thousands of clones, around 83% seen once, with roughly an eighth in the top ten. Sequenced: peripheral blood. Every receptor here comes from a human donor with acute or convalescent COVID-19. The donor label of this sample is uncertain.

J is TRBJ2-7 and V is TRBV30; 9 bases map to TRBD1. Germline lookup yields CDR1 GTSNPN and CDR2 SVGIG (reference sequence). After removal of 0 bases from V and 9 bases from J, the junction contained 12 bases not matched to a gene. The CDR3 consists of 15 residues. CDR3 protein: CAWSVQGTGLTWQYF. The DNA of the CDR3 is TGTGCCTGGAGTGTACAGGGGACAGGGCTTACCTGGCAGTACTTC.

This clone was recorded once. The chain combines TRBV9 with TRBJ1-3; D remains unclear. With 0 bases removed from V and 3 bases from J, the gap between germline ends came to 4 bases. The CDR3 consists of 13 residues. CDR1 is SGDLS and CDR2 is YYNGEE in the germline V gene. CDR3 in DNA: TGTGCCAGCAGCGTAGACGGTGGAAACACCATATATTTT. This gives the protein CASSVDGGNTIYF.

The CDR3 sequence is CSAVLGDTQYF. The CDR3 DNA reads as TGCAGTGCTGTACTAGGAGATACGCAGTATTTT. The chain combines TRBV20-1 with TRBJ2-3; TRBD2 is a possible D gene (5 bases). CDR1 and CDR2 (germline): DFQATT, SNEGSKA (reference sequence). Between the trimmed V and J ends, which lost 5 bases and 5 bases, there was a span of 8 bases. CDR3 length: 11 amino acids.

This chain uses TRBV10-1 with TRBJ1-2; D unclear. The CDR3 contains 9 residues. Trimming removed 10 bases at V and 13 bases at J, with 13 bases between. Germline-derived CDR1 and CDR2 are WNHNN and SYGVQD (reference sequence). The CDR3 region is CAISTEVTF. As DNA, the CDR3 is TGCGCCATTTCGACGGAGGTCACCTTC.

V is TRBV28 and J is TRBJ1-2; D may be TRBD1 (6 bases). The CDR3 totals 15 residues. Germline V gives CDR1 MDHEN, CDR2 SYDVKM. Trimming removed 4 bases from V and 1 base from J, with 13 bases in between. CDR3 in DNA: TGTGCCAGCAGTTCCTCGGACAGACTTAACTATGGCTACACCTTC. Residues: CASSSSDRLNYGYTF.

The CDR3 bases are TGTGCCAGCAGGAGGGTGGCTAATGAAAAACTGTTTTTT. Protein: CASRRVANEKLFF. The chain combines TRBV6-5 with TRBJ1-4; D is uncertain. V was cut by 6 bases and J by 3 bases, with 8 bases left in between. Germline loops: CDR1 MNHEY, CDR2 SVGAGI. This CDR3 has 13 residues.

The chain recombines TRBV11-2 with TRBJ2-3; 11 bases map to TRBD2. CDR3 length: 15 amino acids. J gave up 6 bases and V 3 bases, and 5 bases lay outside the gene matches. In germline, CDR1 is SGHAT, CDR2 FQNNGV. The CDR3 here is CASSLGLAEGDTQYF. The DNA of the CDR3 is TGTGCCAGCAGCTTGGGACTAGCGGAGGGGGATACGCAGTATTTT.